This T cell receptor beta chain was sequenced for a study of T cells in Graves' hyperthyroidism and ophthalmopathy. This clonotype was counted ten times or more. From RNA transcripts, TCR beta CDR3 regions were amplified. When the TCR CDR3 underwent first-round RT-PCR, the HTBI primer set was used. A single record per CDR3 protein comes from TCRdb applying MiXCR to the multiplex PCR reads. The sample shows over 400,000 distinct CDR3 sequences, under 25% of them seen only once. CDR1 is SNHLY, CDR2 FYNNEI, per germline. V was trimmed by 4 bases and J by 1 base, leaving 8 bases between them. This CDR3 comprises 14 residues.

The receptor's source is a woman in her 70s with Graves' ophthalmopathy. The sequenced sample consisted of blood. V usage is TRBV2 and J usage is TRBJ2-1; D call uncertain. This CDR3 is CASSATLSYNEQFF. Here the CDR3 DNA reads TGTGCCAGCAGTGCGACGCTTTCCTACAATGAGCAGTTCTTC.